The next 32 T cell receptor beta chains were all read from a single sample in a study of OX40 agonist ivuxolimab in advanced cancers. Sequencing was performed with immunoSEQ multiplex PCR; in TCRdb, only in-frame clones are kept and a portion is missing. The profile shows approximately 57,000 clones, 75% to 90% of them singletons. The sequenced sample was CD4+ or CD8+ T cells sorted from blood, obtained in a trial of the OX40 agonist ivuxolimab. The receptor set was obtained from an adult with an advanced solid tumor such as melanoma, head and neck, liver or kidney cancer.

The V gene is TRBV2, the J gene TRBJ2-2, with TRBD1 matching 9 bases. Germline lookup yields CDR1 SNHLY and CDR2 FYNNEI. This CDR3 is built from 20 residues. After removal of 2 bases from V and 4 bases from J, the junction contained 17 bases not matched to a gene. In DNA form, the CDR3 reads TGTGCCAGCAGTGAAATGAGGGGTCTACAGGGGGCCCGCGGCACCGGGGAGCTGTTTTTT. Protein: CASSEMRGLQGARGTGELFF.

The V and J genes are TRBV11-1 and TRBJ2-7; 9 nucleotides line up with TRBD1. V was pared by 4 bases and J by 4 bases, with 5 bases of the junction left unmatched. This CDR3 spans 14 amino acids. Germline CDR1 SGHAT, CDR2 FQDESV (reference sequence). CDR3 sequence (DNA): TGTGCCAGCAGCTCACCGGGACAGGGTTACGAGCAGTACTTC. It codes for CASSSPGQGYEQYF.

The chain combines TRBV19 with TRBJ2-5; D may be TRBD2 (6 bases). The better agreement between TRBJ2-7 and the DNA end casts doubt on the J call. Germline V lookup: CDR1 LNHDA, CDR2 SQIVND (reference sequence). The CDR3 length is 16 residues. CDR3 bases: TGTGCCAGTAGCCACCGGGACGGGAGAGTGAGCTACGAGCAGTACTTC. Translated, it gives CASSHRDGRVSYEQYF.

CDR3: CASSSGDGSNTIYF. DNA of the CDR3: TGTGCCAGCAGTTCGGGGGACGGGAGTAACACCATATATTTT. V gene TRBV6-5 combines with J gene TRBJ1-3, with D perhaps TRBD1 (5 bases). V gave up 4 bases and J gave up 7 bases, with 14 bases separating them. Germline CDR1 is MNHEY and CDR2 is SVGAGI. The CDR3 covers 14 residues.

This sequence joins TRBV4-3 and TRBJ1-5, with 7 bases aligning to TRBD1. With V trimmed by 0 bases and J by 5 bases, 10 bases remained unmatched. The CDR3 extends over 17 amino acids. Germline lookup yields CDR1 LGHNA and CDR2 YSLEER. The CDR3 region is CASSQDPRPGQDQPQHF. The CDR3 DNA is TGCGCCAGCAGCCAAGATCCCCGTCCAGGACAGGATCAGCCCCAGCATTTT.

The chain links TRBV11-2 to TRBJ2-7; D could derive from TRBD1 or TRBD2 (5 bases each). Trimming cost V 3 bases and J 2 bases, with 23 bases left between them. CDR3 size: 18 residues. Germline V lookup: CDR1 SGHAT, CDR2 FQNNGV. The CDR3 DNA reads as TGTGCCAGCAGCTTGTGGGGGAATTCCGGGACGCTAACCTACGAGCAGTACTTC. Its protein product is CASSLWGNSGTLTYEQYF.

Here the CDR3 DNA reads TGCGCCAGCAGCCTCCCTGGACCGGGGGAGGAGCTGTTTTTT. Translated, it gives CASSLPGPGEELFF. The rearrangement links TRBV5-1 to TRBJ2-2, with D perhaps matching TRBD2 (6 bases). CDR3 length: 14 amino acids. V was clipped by 4 bases and J by 10 bases, with 17 bases between them. CDR1 is SGHRS, CDR2 YFSETQ, per germline.

The chain uses TRBV5-4 and TRBJ1-3; D uncertain. V shed 5 bases and J shed 1 base, with 13 bases lying between them. CDR1 is SGHNT, CDR2 YYREEE, per germline (reference sequence). This CDR3 has 15 residues. In nucleotides, the CDR3 is TGTGCCAGCAGTTACCGCCGAGGGTCTGGAAACACCATATATTTT. Protein: CASSYRRGSGNTIYF.

This clone was observed a single time. The V call is TRBV5-1, the J call TRBJ1-1; D remains ambiguous. Trimming removed 0 bases at V and 6 bases at J, with 9 bases between. This CDR3 spans 13 amino acids. The germline CDR1 and CDR2 sequences are SGHRS and YFSETQ. The CDR3 loop is CASSLDGRAEAFF. In nucleotides, the CDR3 is TGCGCCAGCAGCTTGGACGGGCGGGCTGAAGCTTTCTTT.

The chain employs TRBV5-1 and TRBJ2-1, with D uncertain. V was pared by 0 bases and J by 0 bases, with 7 bases between. The V gene's germline CDR1 is SGHRS and CDR2 YFSETQ. This CDR3 comprises 15 residues. The CDR3 sequence: CASSLGWPSYNEQFF. The CDR3 DNA reads TGCGCCAGCAGCTTGGGGTGGCCCTCCTACAATGAGCAGTTCTTC.

This chain joins TRBV5-8 and TRBJ1-6; 8 nucleotides line up with TRBD1. The V gene's germline CDR1 is SGHTS and CDR2 YDEGEE. The CDR3 is made up of 15 amino acids. J lost 8 bases, V lost 5 bases, and 9 bases had no gene match. For the CDR3, the DNA is TGTGCCAGCAGTGTAAGGACAGGGAGTTATTCACCCCTCCACTTT. Translating gives CASSVRTGSYSPLHF.

This rearrangement joins TRBV5-6 to TRBJ2-2; 9 nucleotides line up with TRBD1. This CDR3 has 15 residues. V lost 4 bases to trimming and J lost 7 bases; unmatched junction nucleotides: 8. The germline gives CDR1 SGHDT, CDR2 YYEEEE. CDR3 sequence: CASSPGTGSGGELFF. CDR3 sequence (DNA): TGTGCCAGCAGCCCAGGGACAGGGAGTGGCGGGGAGCTGTTTTTT.

The rearrangement joins TRBV19 to TRBJ2-5, with D perhaps being TRBD1 or TRBD2 (6 bases each). Germline V CDR1 and CDR2: LNHDA, SQIVND (reference sequence). V lost 7 bases and J 4 bases, leaving 19 bases between the germline ends. This CDR3 region has 15 residues. CDR3 in amino acids: CASNPTLGGRETQYF. The CDR3 nucleotides read TGTGCCAGTAATCCCACCCTCGGGGGCCGAGAGACCCAGTACTTC.

This chain connects TRBV5-1 to TRBJ1-2; unclear D gene. The CDR3 is made up of 12 amino acids. Trimming took off 0 bases at V and 5 bases at J, with 5 bases between the two ends. Per the germline V gene, CDR1 is SGHRS and CDR2 is YFSETQ. The CDR3 sequence is CASSLDGYGYTF. The CDR3 DNA reads TGCGCCAGCAGCTTGGACGGTTATGGCTACACCTTC.

The chain carries TRBV10-3 and TRBJ1-2; D possibly corresponds to TRBD1 (6 bases). CDR3 length: 13 amino acids. Trimming cost V 10 bases and J 0 bases, with 12 bases left between them. CDR1 and CDR2 (germline): ENHRY, SYGVKD. The CDR3 coding sequence is TGTGCCACCACAGGGCATTCTAACTATGGCTACACCTTC. Translating it yields CATTGHSNYGYTF.

This clone was seen just once. The genes are TRBV6-1 and TRBJ2-7, with D possibly matching TRBD2 (6 bases). The CDR3 loop spans 15 amino acids. Germline lookup yields CDR1 MNHNS and CDR2 SASEGT. V lost 0 bases to trimming and J lost 9 bases, with 18 bases between them. The CDR3 loop is CASSEAFGSHKGQYF. CDR3 nucleotide sequence: TGTGCCAGCAGTGAAGCGTTCGGGAGCCATAAGGGGCAGTACTTC.

CDR3 in amino acids: CASSVGDRPSMNTEAFF. In nucleotides, the CDR3 is TGCGCCAGCAGCGTCGGGGACAGGCCTAGCATGAACACTGAAGCTTTCTTT. The J gene is TRBJ1-1, the V gene TRBV5-1; 8 bases are a match to TRBD1. Germline loops: CDR1 SGHRS, CDR2 YFSETQ. Germline trimming cut 4 bases from V and 0 bases from J; bases unmatched to any gene: 11. The CDR3 consists of 17 residues.

V is TRBV27 and J is TRBJ1-6; no definite D call. Germline lookup yields CDR1 MNHEY and CDR2 SMNVEV (reference sequence). Between the trimmed V and J ends, which lost 3 bases and 9 bases, there was a span of 15 bases. This CDR3 is 15 amino acids long. CDR3 DNA: TGTGCCAGCAGTTTTCATCCCCGCTCAATTTCACCCCTCCACTTT. Its translation: CASSFHPRSISPLHF.

The rearrangement links TRBV6-6 to TRBJ1-6; 8 bases fit TRBD1. J was trimmed by 7 bases and V by 6 bases; bases with no gene match: 8. The CDR3 spans 15 residues. The V gene's germline CDR1 is MNHNY and CDR2 SVGAGI (reference sequence). The CDR3, as DNA: TGTGCCAGCAGCCGTCTAGGGACAGGCAATTCACCCCTCCACTTT. Translating gives CASSRLGTGNSPLHF.

The J gene is TRBJ1-5, the V gene TRBV14, with D hard to call. From germline, CDR1 is SGHDN and CDR2 FVKESK. The CDR3 sequence is 13 residues long. The ends were cut back, 0 bases at V and 6 bases at J, with 6 bases in the middle. CDR3 coding DNA: TGTGCCAGCAGCCAAGATGTAGGTCAGCCCCAGCATTTT. Its translation is CASSQDVGQPQHF.

J is TRBJ2-2 and V is TRBV30; D perhaps matches TRBD2 (6 bases). The CDR3 spans 16 residues. V was clipped by 3 bases and J by 2 bases, with 16 bases between them. CDR1 and CDR2 from the germline V gene are GTSNPN and SVGIG (reference sequence). The CDR3 nucleotides are TGTGCCTGGAGGGGTAGAGTAGCGGTAAACACCGGGGAGCTGTTTTTT. It encodes CAWRGRVAVNTGELFF.

The chain couples TRBV5-1 to TRBJ2-4; no definite D call. The V end lost 0 bases, the J end lost 6 bases, and 7 bases lay between the germline ends. The CDR3 loop spans 13 amino acids. Germline V lookup: CDR1 SGHRS, CDR2 YFSETQ. The CDR3 protein is CASSLGDSNIQYF. The DNA for the CDR3 is TGCGCCAGCAGCTTGGGTGATTCAAACATTCAGTACTTC.

V gene TRBV7-6 combines with J gene TRBJ1-2, with 7 bases matching TRBD1. The junction had 9 bases not matched to a gene; V was cut back by 3 bases and J by 5 bases. Germline CDR1 reads SGHVS; CDR2 reads FNYEAQ. The CDR3 extends over 15 amino acids. The CDR3 region has the DNA TGTGCCAGCAGCTTCTCGACTACAGGGGAGTATGGCTACACCTTC. Translating it yields CASSFSTTGEYGYTF.

The rearrangement joins TRBV18 to TRBJ2-3; D unclear. The CDR3 runs 16 residues. Germline CDR1 and CDR2: KGHSH and LQKENI. The V end was cut by 1 base, the J end by 0 bases, with 11 bases between. DNA for the CDR3: TGTGCCAGCTCACCACTAGAACTGCGAAGCACAGATACGCAGTATTTT. This encodes CASSPLELRSTDTQYF.

The chain recombines TRBV6-5 with TRBJ2-7, with TRBD2 as a possible D gene (6 bases). Germline V gives CDR1 MNHEY, CDR2 SVGAGI. The CDR3 is 13 residues long. V gave up 2 bases and J gave up 6 bases, with 11 bases separating them. The CDR3 sequence is CASSYRAEGEQYF. The DNA of the CDR3 is TGTGCCAGCAGTTACAGGGCGGAGGGCGAGCAGTACTTC.

The chain carries TRBV5-1 and TRBJ1-4, with D possibly matching TRBD1 (5 bases). V gave up 0 bases and J gave up 5 bases, with 11 bases separating them. This CDR3 region has 15 residues. The germline V gene has CDR1 SGHRS and CDR2 YFSETQ. In DNA form, the CDR3 reads TGCGCCAGCAGCTTGGTAGGGGCCGGGAATGAAAAACTGTTTTTT. It specifies CASSLVGAGNEKLFF.

V and J are TRBV5-6 and TRBJ2-7; tentatively, D is TRBD1 or TRBD2 (5 bases each). The V gene's germline CDR1 is SGHDT and CDR2 YYEEEE. V was pared by 0 bases and J by 4 bases, with 11 bases between. The CDR3 sequence is 14 residues long. The CDR3 region has the DNA TGTGCCAGCAGCTTGGCCGATTGGGGGTACGAGCAGTACTTC. Translating it yields CASSLADWGYEQYF.

The chain joins TRBV19 to TRBJ2-1; D gene uncertain. CDR1 LNHDA and CDR2 SQIVND come from the germline V gene (reference sequence). Trimming took off 1 base at V and 7 bases at J, with 8 bases between the two ends. The CDR3 is 13 amino acids. CDR3: CASSIVGLNEQFF. Written as DNA, the CDR3 is TGTGCCAGTAGTATAGTTGGGTTGAATGAGCAGTTCTTC. The variable domain in full, completed from reference TRBV19 and TRBJ2-1, reads DGGITQSPKYLFRKEGQNVTLSCEQNLNHDAMYWYRQDPGQGLRLIYYSQIVNDFQKGDIAEGYSVSREKKESFPLTVTSAQKNPTAFYLCASSIVGLNEQFFGPGTRLTVL.

The V call is TRBV4-1, the J call TRBJ1-5, with D possibly matching TRBD1 (5 bases). Trimming removed 0 bases from V and 3 bases from J, with 15 bases in between. Germline CDR1 and CDR2: MGHRA and YSYEKL. The CDR3 extends over 17 amino acids. The CDR3 DNA reads as TGCGCCAGCAGCCAAGATTCGGACACTAGTTACAATCAGCCCCAGCATTTT. Its translation: CASSQDSDTSYNQPQHF.

This clone was observed once. V and J are TRBV5-1 and TRBJ2-1; 7 positions match TRBD2. Trimming removed 2 bases from V and 6 bases from J; junction bases left unmatched: 8. The CDR3 consists of 15 residues. Per the germline V gene, CDR1 is SGHRS and CDR2 is YFSETQ. CDR3: CASSFAGEEGNEQFF. For the CDR3, the DNA is TGCGCCAGCAGCTTTGCGGGAGAGGAGGGCAATGAGCAGTTCTTC.

The chain carries TRBV11-2 and TRBJ2-7, with D unclear. Germline V lookup: CDR1 SGHAT, CDR2 FQNNGV. V was cut by 4 bases and J by 5 bases, with 15 bases left in between. The CDR3 runs 14 residues. The CDR3 spells CASSYRPNSHEQYF. The CDR3 bases are TGTGCCAGCAGCTACCGACCAAACAGCCACGAGCAGTACTTC.

This clone was observed a handful of times. This chain links TRBV30 with TRBJ1-1; the D is unclear. CDR1 and CDR2 (germline): GTSNPN, SVGIG (reference sequence). The CDR3 extends over 13 amino acids. The ends were cut back, 4 bases at V and 8 bases at J, with 17 bases in the middle. CDR3 bases: TGTGCCTGGACCAGATTCACTGTGACAGAAGCTTTCTTT. It is translated as CAWTRFTVTEAFF.